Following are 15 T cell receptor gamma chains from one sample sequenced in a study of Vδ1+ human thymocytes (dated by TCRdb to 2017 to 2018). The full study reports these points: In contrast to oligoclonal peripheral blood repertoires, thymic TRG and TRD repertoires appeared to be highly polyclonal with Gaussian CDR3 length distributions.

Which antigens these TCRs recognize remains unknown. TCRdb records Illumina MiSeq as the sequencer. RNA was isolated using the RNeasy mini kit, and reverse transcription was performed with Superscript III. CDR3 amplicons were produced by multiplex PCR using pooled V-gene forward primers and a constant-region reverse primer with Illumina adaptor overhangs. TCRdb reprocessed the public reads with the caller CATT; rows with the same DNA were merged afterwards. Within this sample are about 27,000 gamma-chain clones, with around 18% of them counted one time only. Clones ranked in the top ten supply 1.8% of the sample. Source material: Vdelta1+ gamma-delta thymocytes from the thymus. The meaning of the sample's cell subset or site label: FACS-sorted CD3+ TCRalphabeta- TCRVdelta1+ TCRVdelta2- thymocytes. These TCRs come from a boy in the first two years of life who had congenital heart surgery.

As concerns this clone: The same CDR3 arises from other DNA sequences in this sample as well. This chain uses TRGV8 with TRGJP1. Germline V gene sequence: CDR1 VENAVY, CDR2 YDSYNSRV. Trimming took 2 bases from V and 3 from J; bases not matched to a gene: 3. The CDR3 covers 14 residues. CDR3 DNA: TGTGCCACCTGGGATAAAGCCACTGGTTGGTTCAAGATATTT. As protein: CATWDKATGWFKIF.

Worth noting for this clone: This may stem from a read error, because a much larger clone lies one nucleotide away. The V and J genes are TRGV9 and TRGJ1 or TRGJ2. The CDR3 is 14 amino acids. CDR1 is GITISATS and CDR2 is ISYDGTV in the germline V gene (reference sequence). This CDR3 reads CALWGVRNYYKKLF. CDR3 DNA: TGTGCCTTGTGGGGGGTGCGGAATTATTATAAGAAACTCTTT.

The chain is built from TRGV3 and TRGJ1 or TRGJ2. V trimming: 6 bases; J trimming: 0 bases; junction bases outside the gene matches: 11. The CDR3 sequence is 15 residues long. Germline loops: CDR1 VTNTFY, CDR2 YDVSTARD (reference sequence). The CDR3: CATWFRQTNYYKKLF. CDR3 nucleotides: TGTGCCACCTGGTTCCGTCAGACGAATTATTATAAGAAACTCTTT.

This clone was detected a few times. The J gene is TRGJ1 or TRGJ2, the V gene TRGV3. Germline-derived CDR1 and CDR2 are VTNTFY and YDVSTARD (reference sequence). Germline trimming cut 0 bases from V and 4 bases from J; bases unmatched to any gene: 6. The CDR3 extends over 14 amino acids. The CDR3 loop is CATWDRAGYYKKLF. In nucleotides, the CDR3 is TGTGCCACCTGGGACAGGGCGGGCTATTATAAGAAACTCTTT.

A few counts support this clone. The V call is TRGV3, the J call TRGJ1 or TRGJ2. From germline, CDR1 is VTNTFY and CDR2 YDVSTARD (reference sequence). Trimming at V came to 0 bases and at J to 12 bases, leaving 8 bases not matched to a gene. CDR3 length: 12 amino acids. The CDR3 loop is CATWDRPRGKLF. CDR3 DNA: TGTGCCACCTGGGACAGGCCTAGGGGGAAACTCTTT.

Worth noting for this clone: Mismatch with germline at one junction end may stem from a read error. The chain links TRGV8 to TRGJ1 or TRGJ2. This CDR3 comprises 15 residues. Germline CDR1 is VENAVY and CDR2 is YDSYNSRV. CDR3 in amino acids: CASWDRPKNYYKKLF. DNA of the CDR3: TGTGCCTCCTGGGATAGGCCTAAGAATTATTATAAGAAACTCTTT.

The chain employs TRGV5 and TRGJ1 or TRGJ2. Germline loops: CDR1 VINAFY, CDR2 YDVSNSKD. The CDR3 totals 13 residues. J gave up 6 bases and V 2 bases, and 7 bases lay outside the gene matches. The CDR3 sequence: CATWDTFSYKKLF. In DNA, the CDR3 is TGTGCCACCTGGGACACATTTAGTTATAAGAAACTCTTT.

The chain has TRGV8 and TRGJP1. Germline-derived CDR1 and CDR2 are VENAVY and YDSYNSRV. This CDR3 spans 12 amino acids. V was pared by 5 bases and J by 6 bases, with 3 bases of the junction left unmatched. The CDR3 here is CATWASGWFKIF. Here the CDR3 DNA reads TGTGCCACCTGGGCTTCTGGTTGGTTCAAGATATTT.

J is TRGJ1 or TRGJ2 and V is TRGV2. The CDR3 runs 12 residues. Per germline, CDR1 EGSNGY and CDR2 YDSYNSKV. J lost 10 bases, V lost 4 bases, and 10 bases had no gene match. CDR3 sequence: CATWDEGAKKLF. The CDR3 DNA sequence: TGTGCCACCTGGGATGAAGGGGCCAAGAAACTCTTT.

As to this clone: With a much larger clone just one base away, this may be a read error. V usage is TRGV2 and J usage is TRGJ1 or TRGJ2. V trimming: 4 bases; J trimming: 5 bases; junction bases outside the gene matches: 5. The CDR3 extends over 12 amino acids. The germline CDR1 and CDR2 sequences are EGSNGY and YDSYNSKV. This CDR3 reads CATWEGNYKKLF. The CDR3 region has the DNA TGTGCCACCTGGGAAGGGAATTATAAGAAACTCTTT.

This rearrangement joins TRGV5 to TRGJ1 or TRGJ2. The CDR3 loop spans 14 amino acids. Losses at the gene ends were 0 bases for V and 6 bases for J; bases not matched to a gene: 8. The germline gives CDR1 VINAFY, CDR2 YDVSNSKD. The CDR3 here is CATWDRRGFYKKLF. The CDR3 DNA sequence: TGTGCCACCTGGGACAGGCGGGGTTTTTATAAGAAACTCTTT.

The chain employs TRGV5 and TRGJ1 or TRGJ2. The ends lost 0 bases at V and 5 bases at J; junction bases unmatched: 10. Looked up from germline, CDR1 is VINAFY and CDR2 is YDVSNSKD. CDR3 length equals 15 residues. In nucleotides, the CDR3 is TGTGCCACCTGGGACAGGGGGGATTCGAATTATAAGAAACTCTTT. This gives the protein CATWDRGDSNYKKLF.

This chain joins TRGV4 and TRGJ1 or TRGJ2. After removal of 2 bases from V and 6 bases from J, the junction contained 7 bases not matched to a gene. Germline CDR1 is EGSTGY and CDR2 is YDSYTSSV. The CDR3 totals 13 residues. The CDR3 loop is CATWDDLCYKKLF. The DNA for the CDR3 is TGTGCCACCTGGGATGATTTGTGTTATAAGAAACTCTTT.

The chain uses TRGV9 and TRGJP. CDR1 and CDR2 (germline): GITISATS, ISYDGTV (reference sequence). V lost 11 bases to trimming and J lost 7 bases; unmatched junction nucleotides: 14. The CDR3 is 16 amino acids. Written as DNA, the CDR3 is TGTGCCTGGTACTCCCGCCGGGAGTTGGGCAAAAAAATCAAGGTATTT. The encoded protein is CAWYSRRELGKKIKVF.

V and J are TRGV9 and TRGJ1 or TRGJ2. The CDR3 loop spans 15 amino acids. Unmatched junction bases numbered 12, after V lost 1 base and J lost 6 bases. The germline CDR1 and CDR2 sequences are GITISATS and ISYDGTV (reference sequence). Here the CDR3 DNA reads TGTGCCTTGTGGGAGGTCTCCTCGAACGGTTATAAGAAACTCTTT. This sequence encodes CALWEVSSNGYKKLF.